These 23 T cell receptor beta chains share one sample of origin, sequenced in a study of T-cell reconstitution after alpha-beta-depleted transplantation in children. As it was prepared, the TCRbeta library received unique molecular identifiers. TCRdb re-called the PCR reads with MiXCR, one entry per CDR3 protein. The sample contains 150,000 to 200,000 distinct CDR3 sequences, about 15% of which appear only once. Here the sequenced sample was PBMCs from the stem cell graft donor, taken from the stem cell graft. Every receptor here comes from a human donor who donated a stem cell graft to a child with acute lymphoblastic leukemia.

At least ten counts were recorded for this clonotype. CDR3 protein: CATSDLVAGVGETQYF. CDR3 DNA: TGTGCCACCAGTGATTTGGTAGCGGGGGTAGGGGAGACCCAGTACTTC. This chain joins TRBV24-1 and TRBJ2-5; 9 bases agree with TRBD2. Germline V gives CDR1 KGHDR, CDR2 SFDVKD. V lost 0 bases to trimming and J lost 5 bases; unmatched junction nucleotides: 6. The CDR3 totals 16 residues.

The chain couples TRBV5-1 to TRBJ2-1; 14 nucleotides agree with TRBD2. Germline V CDR1 and CDR2: SGHRS, YFSETQ. The ends lost 4 bases at V and 7 bases at J; junction bases unmatched: 10. The CDR3 has 17 amino acids. The CDR3 DNA follows: TGCGCCAGCAGCCTTCGGACTAGCGGGGGGCCCGGGAATGAGCAGTTCTTC. Translation: CASSLRTSGGPGNEQFF.

This clonotype has ten or more counts. The chain has TRBV28 and TRBJ2-1, with a possible D match to TRBD2 (5 bases). V lost 7 bases to trimming and J lost 7 bases, with 14 bases between them. Germline CDR1 reads MDHEN; CDR2 reads SYDVKM. The CDR3 contains 13 residues. CDR3 sequence reads: CASTFTAVNEQFF. CDR3 bases: TGTGCCAGCACTTTTACAGCGGTAAATGAGCAGTTCTTC.

The sample holds many counts of this clonotype. The V gene is TRBV7-8, the J gene TRBJ2-3; D ambiguous. V lost 2 bases, J lost 0 bases, and 9 bases lay in between. Germline-derived CDR1 and CDR2 are SGHVS and FQNEAQ. The CDR3 spans 15 residues. Here the CDR3 DNA reads TGTGCCAGCAGCTTAAAAAGGGTTAGCACAGATACGCAGTATTTT. Protein product: CASSLKRVSTDTQYF. The full variable domain, in which reference TRBV7-8 and TRBJ2-3 provide the parts outside the CDR3, is GAGVSQSPRYKVAKRGQDVALRCDPISGHVSLFWYQQALGQGPEFLTYFQNEAQLDKSGLPSDRFFAERPEGSVSTLKIQRTQQEDSAVYLCASSLKRVSTDTQYFGPGTRLTVL.

This clonotype has ten or more counts. This chain links TRBV5-1 with TRBJ1-1, with D possibly being TRBD1 (6 bases). Germline loops: CDR1 SGHRS, CDR2 YFSETQ. The CDR3 covers 13 residues. The V end was cut by 0 bases, the J end by 4 bases, with 7 bases between. CDR3 loop: CASSLADSTEAFF. The CDR3 nucleotides are TGCGCCAGCAGCTTGGCGGACAGCACTGAAGCTTTCTTT.

Ten or more counts support this clonotype. The chain joins TRBV5-1 to TRBJ2-3, with D tentatively TRBD1 or TRBD2 (6 bases each). The CDR3 is made up of 15 amino acids. Trimming left V 5 bases short and J 6 bases short, with 19 bases between. The germline CDR1 and CDR2 sequences are SGHRS and YFSETQ. The CDR3 DNA reads as TGCGCCAGCAGGATGGGGGCGGGACCGAAGGATACGCAGTATTTT. Translation gives CASRMGAGPKDTQYF.

This clonotype was counted ten times or more. The rearrangement joins TRBV10-3 to TRBJ1-2; D is unclear. Deletions cut 11 bases from V and 2 bases from J, with 15 bases between. Looked up from germline, CDR1 is ENHRY and CDR2 is SYGVKD. The CDR3 totals 13 residues. The CDR3 loop is CASSTGVNYGYTF. The CDR3 DNA sequence: TGTGCCTCCTCAACCGGGGTGAACTATGGCTACACCTTC.

For this clonotype: Being one base from a much bigger clone, this may be a read error. The CDR3 DNA reads as TGTGCCAGCAGCGCCACTCCGAGGTCCCAAGAGACCCAGTACTTC. Translation: CASSATPRSQETQYF. The gene calls are TRBV9 and TRBJ2-5; D gene ambiguous. Trimming removed 3 bases from V and 1 base from J, with 13 bases in between. There are 15 residues in the CDR3. The V gene's germline CDR1 is SGDLS and CDR2 YYNGEE. The full variable domain, completed using reference TRBV9 and TRBJ2-5, is DSGVTQTPKHLITATGQRVTLRCSPRSGDLSVYWYQQSLDQGLQFLIQYYNGEERAKGNILERFSAQQFPDLHSELNLSSLELGDSALYFCASSATPRSQETQYFGPGTRLLVL.

This sequence joins TRBV20-1 and TRBJ2-7; TRBD2 matches at 9 bases. The germline V gene encodes CDR1 DFQATT and CDR2 SNEGSKA (reference sequence). The CDR3 has 13 residues. J lost 2 bases, V lost 6 bases, and 5 bases had no gene match. CDR3 coding DNA: TGCAGTGCCGCTAGCGGGGACACCTACGAGCAGTACTTC. Encoded protein: CSAASGDTYEQYF.

This clonotype occurred many times. This chain joins TRBV3-1 and TRBJ2-3, with 13 positions matching TRBD2. Per the germline V gene, CDR1 is LGHDT and CDR2 is YNNKEL (reference sequence). The V segment lost 4 bases and the J segment 5 bases; nucleotides outside the gene matches: 12. The CDR3 is made up of 18 amino acids. The CDR3 DNA reads TGTGCCAGCAGCCGAGGACTAGCGGGAGAATTTTCACAAGATACGCAGTATTTT. As protein: CASSRGLAGEFSQDTQYF.

This clonotype was seen ten or more times. The chain links TRBV20-1 to TRBJ1-1; D ambiguous. CDR1 and CDR2 (germline): DFQATT, SNEGSKA (reference sequence). V was cut by 2 bases and J by 0 bases, with 16 bases left in between. CDR3 length equals 16 residues. The CDR3 reads CSARQARATMNTEAFF. CDR3 in DNA: TGCAGTGCTAGACAAGCTCGGGCGACCATGAACACTGAAGCTTTCTTT.

This clonotype appeared many times. The genes are TRBV29-1 and TRBJ2-1; D could derive from TRBD1 or TRBD2 (5 bases each). Germline CDR1 is SQVTM and CDR2 is ANQGSEA. The CDR3 is 14 amino acids. V was shortened by 2 bases and J by 8 bases, with 16 bases between the two germline ends. This CDR3 is CSVEWDRAIDEQFF. For the CDR3, the DNA is TGCAGCGTTGAATGGGACCGGGCAATCGATGAGCAGTTCTTC.

V usage is TRBV5-1 and J usage is TRBJ2-1; D gene ambiguous. This CDR3 region has 19 residues. V lost 1 base and J 6 bases, leaving 26 bases between the germline ends. CDR1 and CDR2 from the germline V gene are SGHRS and YFSETQ. As DNA, the CDR3 is TGCGCCAGCAGCTTGAGGCTTCCCAAGGCAGCCCAACCGCTCAATGAGCAGTTCTTC. This translates into CASSLRLPKAAQPLNEQFF.

A note on this clonotype: It may be a read error: a sequence one base away is much more abundant. V usage is TRBV29-1 and J usage is TRBJ1-4, with D maybe TRBD1 (6 bases). CDR1 is SQVTM, CDR2 ANQGSEA, per germline. The CDR3 is 11 amino acids. V was shortened by 1 base and J by 14 bases, with 11 bases between the two germline ends. The DNA for the CDR3 is TGCAGCGTTGAAGGGGGGCCGGGGCTGTTTTTT. Translated, it gives CSVEGGPGLFF. Supplemented by reference TRBV29-1 and TRBJ1-4, the full variable domain reads SAVISQKPSRDICQRGTSLTIQCQVDSQVTMMFWYRQQPGQSLTLIATANQGSEATYESGFVIDKFPISRPNLTFSTLTVSNMSPEDSSIYLCSVEGGPGLFFGSGTQLSVL.

This clonotype was picked up many times. The chain combines TRBV11-2 with TRBJ2-1; 9 positions agree with TRBD1. The CDR3 covers 15 residues. V trimming: 5 bases; J trimming: 7 bases; junction bases outside the gene matches: 9. Germline assignment: CDR1 SGHAT and CDR2 FQNNGV. The CDR3 nucleotides read TGTGCCAGCAGCCCCGACAGGGGGACGGGAAATGAGCAGTTCTTC. The encoded protein is CASSPDRGTGNEQFF.

In its sample, this clonotype was seen a few times. CDR3 nucleotide sequence: TGTGCCAGCAGCTTAGCAGCTAGCGTTTACAATGAGCAGTTCTTC. This sequence encodes CASSLAASVYNEQFF. This chain connects TRBV11-2 to TRBJ2-1, with D perhaps TRBD2 (6 bases). This CDR3 is 15 amino acids long. Looked up from germline, CDR1 is SGHAT and CDR2 is FQNNGV. Trimming took off 1 base at V and 4 bases at J, with 11 bases between the two ends.

About this clonotype: At one end, the junction sequence differs from germline, possibly due to a read error. The chain recombines TRBV12-3 or TRBV12-4 with TRBJ1-2, with D tentatively TRBD1 (6 bases). The CDR3 runs to 12 residues. The CDR3 DNA follows: TGTGCCTGCAGGGGAAGCGATCCTGGCTACACCTTC. Its translation is CACRGSDPGYTF.

The sample holds many counts of this clonotype. The gene calls are TRBV20-1 and TRBJ2-7; D not certain. With 6 bases removed from V and 0 bases from J, the gap between germline ends came to 12 bases. The germline V gene encodes CDR1 DFQATT and CDR2 SNEGSKA (reference sequence). The CDR3 contains 13 residues. CDR3 nucleotide sequence: TGCAGTGCCCTCTACCTTGGCTCCTACGAGCAGTACTTC. This gives the protein CSALYLGSYEQYF.

Many counts were recorded for this clonotype. The gene calls are TRBV5-1 and TRBJ1-1; D remains unclear. The CDR3 consists of 12 residues. From germline, CDR1 is SGHRS and CDR2 YFSETQ. Trimming cost V 0 bases and J 11 bases, with 11 bases left between them. The CDR3 DNA reads as TGCGCCAGCAGCTTGGGGACTGCCTCCGCTTTCTTT. This sequence encodes CASSLGTASAFF.

This clonotype was found many times. The chain carries TRBV5-1 and TRBJ1-1, with unresolved D. Trimming left V 1 base short and J 1 base short, with 11 bases between. CDR3 length equals 15 residues. Germline lookup yields CDR1 SGHRS and CDR2 YFSETQ. This chain's CDR3 is CASSLYAGKNTEAFF. Written as DNA, the CDR3 is TGCGCCAGCAGCTTGTATGCGGGGAAGAACACTGAAGCTTTCTTT.

This chain uses TRBV5-1 with TRBJ2-1, with D possibly TRBD2 on 6 matching bases. This CDR3 has 15 residues. The germline V gene has CDR1 SGHRS and CDR2 YFSETQ. V was shortened by 1 base and J by 4 bases, with 12 bases between the two germline ends. The CDR3 DNA reads TGCGCCAGCAGCTTGAATACGGGAGAGTACAATGAGCAGTTCTTC. The encoded protein is CASSLNTGEYNEQFF.

The gene calls are TRBV20-1 and TRBJ1-2; D call uncertain. The CDR3 spans 14 residues. Germline V CDR1 and CDR2: DFQATT, SNEGSKA (reference sequence). Trimming left V 3 bases short and J 6 bases short, with 17 bases between. The CDR3 coding sequence is TGCAGTGCTAGTGAGACGGACCCACGTCATGGCTACACCTTC. This codes for CSASETDPRHGYTF.

This clonotype was observed at least ten times. The chain uses TRBV12-3 or TRBV12-4 and TRBJ1-4, with a possible D match to TRBD1 (6 bases). V gave up 8 bases and J gave up 9 bases, with 22 bases separating them. This CDR3 spans 15 amino acids. This CDR3 is CASGSYGQLSQKLFF. CDR3 in DNA: TGTGCCAGCGGGTCTTATGGACAGCTTTCCCAAAAACTGTTTTTT.